The 19 T cell receptor beta chains below come from one sample, sequenced in a study of T-cell reconstitution after alpha-beta-depleted transplantation in children. The TCRbeta library was prepared with unique molecular identifiers. TCRdb reprocessed the PCR reads via MiXCR and lists one record per CDR3 protein. The sample has over 70,000 distinct CDR3 sequences, roughly 8% seen once. Here the sequenced sample was PBMCs from the stem cell graft donor, taken from the stem cell graft. The origin of the receptors is a human donor who donated a stem cell graft to a child with congenital amegakaryocytic thrombocytopenia.

This clonotype has a count of ten or more. The chain has TRBV28 and TRBJ2-5; D assignment may be TRBD1 or TRBD2 (6 bases each). CDR1 and CDR2 (germline): MDHEN, SYDVKM. The CDR3 has 14 amino acids. The V gene lost 3 bases and the J gene lost 5 bases, with 13 bases spanning the gap. Here the CDR3 reads CASSLEGVRETQYF. The DNA of the CDR3 is TGTGCCAGCAGTTTGGAGGGGGTGAGGGAGACCCAGTACTTC.

At least ten counts were recorded for this clonotype. The rearrangement links TRBV11-2 to TRBJ2-1; possibly TRBD1 for D (6 bases). Trimming took 5 bases from V and 1 from J, leaving 15 bases between them. The CDR3 has 16 amino acids. Germline V gives CDR1 SGHAT, CDR2 FQNNGV. CDR3 DNA: TGTGCCAGCAGCCCGAGGGGGACCCGATCCTACAATGAGCAGTTCTTC. This sequence encodes CASSPRGTRSYNEQFF.

This clonotype was detected many times. V gene TRBV28 combines with J gene TRBJ2-3; D possibly matches TRBD1 or TRBD2 (5 bases each). Trimming removed 7 bases at V and 0 bases at J, with 23 bases between. The V gene's germline CDR1 is MDHEN and CDR2 SYDVKM. The CDR3 runs to 18 residues. CDR3 bases: TGTGCCAGCAACGCCCTTAGTGGGGGTATTTCTAGCACAGATACGCAGTATTTT. Translation: CASNALSGGISSTDTQYF.

The genes are TRBV19 and TRBJ1-2; 7 bases agree with TRBD1. CDR1 LNHDA and CDR2 SQIVND come from the germline V gene (reference sequence). J lost 0 bases, V lost 7 bases, and 8 bases had no gene match. The CDR3 covers 15 residues. This chain's CDR3 is CASNLGTEANYGYTF. The CDR3, as DNA: TGTGCCAGTAACCTTGGGACAGAAGCTAACTATGGCTACACCTTC.

The table lists this clonotype with many counts. This rearrangement joins TRBV29-1 to TRBJ2-7, with a possible D match to TRBD2 (5 bases). V was shortened by 4 bases and J by 4 bases, with 11 bases between the two germline ends. CDR1 and CDR2 (germline): SQVTM, ANQGSEA. The CDR3 runs 12 residues. This CDR3 reads CSVGTSLYEQYF. CDR3 bases: TGCAGCGTTGGGACTTCCCTATACGAGCAGTACTTC.

The V call is TRBV6-5, the J call TRBJ2-5, with D tentatively TRBD1 (5 bases). This CDR3 comprises 14 residues. CDR1 MNHEY and CDR2 SVGAGI come from the germline V gene. Trimming removed 2 bases at V and 7 bases at J, with 14 bases between. The CDR3 DNA is TGTGCCAGCAGTTACGGTTTCCAGGGTGGGACCCAGTACTTC. Translation: CASSYGFQGGTQYF.

In its sample, this clonotype was seen many times. The gene calls are TRBV11-2 and TRBJ2-1; D is uncertain. From germline, CDR1 is SGHAT and CDR2 FQNNGV. CDR3 length: 13 residues. Trimming pared 1 base from V and 3 bases from J, leaving 4 bases between. This CDR3 is CASSLGYYNEQFF. The CDR3 coding sequence is TGTGCCAGCAGCTTAGGTTACTACAATGAGCAGTTCTTC.

Within the sample, this clonotype is medium-sized. This rearrangement joins TRBV29-1 to TRBJ2-1; D might be TRBD2 (6 bases). CDR1 and CDR2 (germline): SQVTM, ANQGSEA. The V end lost 4 bases, the J end lost 4 bases, and 17 bases lay between the germline ends. This CDR3 spans 15 amino acids. As DNA, the CDR3 is TGCAGCGTTGCACCACCGACTAGAAGTTACAATGAGCAGTTCTTC. Amino acids: CSVAPPTRSYNEQFF.

This clonotype has ten or more counts. V is TRBV5-1 and J is TRBJ2-3; perhaps TRBD2 as D (5 bases). V was cut by 1 base and J by 0 bases, with 9 bases left in between. Germline V gives CDR1 SGHRS, CDR2 YFSETQ. The CDR3 consists of 15 residues. This CDR3 is CASSLHSGSTDTQYF. The CDR3 DNA reads TGCGCCAGCAGCTTGCACAGCGGTAGCACAGATACGCAGTATTTT.

At least ten counts were recorded for this clonotype. The V call is TRBV7-6, the J call TRBJ2-3; 8 bases line up with TRBD1. V lost 5 bases to trimming and J lost 4 bases; unmatched junction nucleotides: 14. The CDR3 runs to 17 residues. The germline gives CDR1 SGHVS, CDR2 FNYEAQ. CDR3 amino acids: CASSSLGQGMGADTQYF. The CDR3 DNA sequence: TGTGCCAGCAGCAGCCTTGGACAGGGTATGGGGGCAGATACGCAGTATTTT.

There are many counts of this clonotype. This chain joins TRBV5-1 and TRBJ2-1; D remains ambiguous. CDR3 length: 13 residues. V was cut by 4 bases and J by 4 bases, with 9 bases left in between. Per germline, CDR1 SGHRS and CDR2 YFSETQ. CDR3 protein: CASSVDNYNEQFF. The CDR3 bases are TGCGCCAGCAGCGTAGACAATTACAATGAGCAGTTCTTC.

This clonotype was observed many times. The rearrangement links TRBV7-9 to TRBJ2-2; 8 nucleotides align to TRBD2. This CDR3 spans 16 amino acids. CDR1 and CDR2 from the germline V gene are SEHNR and FQNEAQ (reference sequence). Trimming cost V 0 bases and J 4 bases; bases outside gene matches: 4. The CDR3 reads CASSLARGGPTGELFF. The CDR3 coding sequence is TGTGCCAGCAGCTTAGCCCGCGGGGGGCCCACCGGGGAGCTGTTTTTT.

The table lists this clonotype with a few counts. The rearrangement links TRBV20-1 to TRBJ2-5, with unresolved D. The germline V gene encodes CDR1 DFQATT and CDR2 SNEGSKA (reference sequence). Deletions cut 3 bases from V and 1 base from J, with 9 bases between. CDR3 length: 13 residues. The CDR3 nucleotides read TGCAGTGCTAGCGAGCCTATCCAAGAGACCCAGTACTTC. Protein: CSASEPIQETQYF.

V is TRBV6-7 and J is TRBJ1-4; possible D gene TRBD1, 6 bases. TRBV6-7 carries the ORF label, with uncertain function. The CDR3 has 20 amino acids. This chain's CDR3 is CASGYWLASGAAPTNEKLFF. The CDR3 DNA sequence: TGTGCTAGCGGCTACTGGCTCGCATCAGGGGCCGCGCCGACTAATGAAAAACTGTTTTTT.

This clonotype was seen repeatedly, ten times or more. At one end the junction does not follow the germline gene, possibly because of a read error. This chain joins TRBV13 and TRBJ1-1; D remains unclear. CDR1 and CDR2 (germline): PRHDT, FYEKMQ (reference sequence). The CDR3 is 15 amino acids. This chain's CDR3 is CASSLEVGRAVEDFF. In nucleotides, the CDR3 is TGTGCCAGCAGCTTAGAGGTCGGGAGAGCCGTCGAAGATTTCTTT.

This clonotype has ten or more counts. This chain joins TRBV11-2 and TRBJ2-4, with 10 bases matching TRBD2. The junction had 5 bases not matched to a gene; V was cut back by 0 bases and J by 3 bases. Germline lookup yields CDR1 SGHAT and CDR2 FQNNGV. The CDR3 extends over 17 amino acids. The CDR3 sequence: CASSLDVGTSVKNIQYF. The CDR3 coding sequence is TGTGCCAGCAGCTTAGATGTCGGGACTAGCGTCAAAAACATTCAGTACTTC.

This clonotype was detected many times. This chain uses TRBV6-1 with TRBJ2-5; weak D call: TRBD1 (6 bases). The CDR3 totals 13 residues. Germline-derived CDR1 and CDR2 are MNHNS and SASEGT. V shed 6 bases and J shed 1 base, with 9 bases lying between them. CDR3 amino acids: CASSDRRQETQYF. DNA of the CDR3: TGTGCCAGCAGCGACAGGCGCCAAGAGACCCAGTACTTC.

At least ten counts were recorded for this clonotype. The CDR3 DNA is TGCAGTGCTAGTGAAGCGTTTAGTGGCGTTACAGATACGCAGTATTTT. Translated, it gives CSASEAFSGVTDTQYF. V is TRBV20-1 and J is TRBJ2-3, with D hard to call. The CDR3 has 16 amino acids. CDR1 is DFQATT, CDR2 SNEGSKA, per germline (reference sequence). V shed 3 bases and J shed 3 bases, with 19 bases lying between them.

This clonotype was observed many times. The chain joins TRBV25-1 to TRBJ2-6; no clear D gene. The ends were cut back, 3 bases at V and 1 base at J, with 4 bases in the middle. Germline loops: CDR1 MGHDK, CDR2 SYGVNS. The CDR3 consists of 14 residues. The CDR3 DNA is TGTGCCAGCAGTGAGGAGTCTGGGGCCAACGTCCTGACTTTC. The encoded protein is CASSEESGANVLTF.